This is a list of T cell receptor beta chains from one sample in a study of neurological immune-mediated disorders. MiXCR, applied by TCRdb to the 5' RACE reads, yields one record per CDR3 protein. The sample contains about 43,000 distinct CDR3 sequences, about an eighth of which appear only once. Sequenced: PBMCs. These receptors came from a female donor in good health. CDR3s include the opening cysteine and the closing phenylalanine or tryptophan. The D gene is left open where the match is weak. Rows may omit the clone size; those that give it use once, few, many or a size class.

CDR3nt,CDR3aa,abundance,d_gene,j_gene,v_gene
TGTGCCTGGAGTGTTAAAGGACAGGGTACAGATACGCCGTATTTT,CAWSVKGQGTDTPYF,NA,TRBD1,TRBJ2-3,TRBV30
TGCAGTGCTAGTCCTAGCGGGAGTTACACCGGGGAGCTGTTTTTT,CSASPSGSYTGELFF,many,TRBD2,TRBJ2-2,TRBV20-1
TGCGCCAGCAGCTTGGATGCTGGGACAGGGGGCTCGATGAACACTGAAGCTTTCTTT,CASSLDAGTGGSMNTEAFF,many,TRBD1,TRBJ1-1,TRBV5-1
TGTGCCATCAGGAATGGAGGGGTGAGGAACACTGAAGCTTTCTTT,CAIRNGGVRNTEAFF,many,NA,TRBJ1-1,TRBV10-3
TGCGCCAGCAGCCCTCCTAGCGGGAGGGCCGTTGAGCAGTTCTTC,CASSPPSGRAVEQFF,many,TRBD2,TRBJ2-1,TRBV5-1
TGCGCCAGCAGCTTGGTCCCAGCGTTGCTAGAGACCCAATACTTC,CASSLVPALLETQYF,NA,NA,TRBJ2-5,TRBV5-1
TGCGCCAGCTGTATAGCGGGGACTTACAATGAGCAGTTCTTC,CASCIAGTYNEQFF,many,TRBD2,TRBJ2-1,TRBV5-1
TGCGCCAGCAGCCAAGAACCCGGCACAGATACGCAGTATTTT,CASSQEPGTDTQYF,few,NA,TRBJ2-3,TRBV4-1
TGCGCCAGCAGCACGGGACAGTCAAATTCACCCCTCCACTTT,CASSTGQSNSPLHF,NA,TRBD1,TRBJ1-6,TRBV5-1
TGTGCCAGCAGCGCAGTCGGGATTTTAGGGCTCGAGCAGTACTTC,CASSAVGILGLEQYF,many,NA,TRBJ2-7,TRBV7-2
TGTGCCAGCAGCCCCCTGGACAGGCCCAACTATGGCTACACCTTC,CASSPLDRPNYGYTF,many,TRBD1,TRBJ1-2,TRBV6-5
TGTGCCAGCAGCCAAGGTGTAGCTACGGCTTCACCCCTCCACTTT,CASSQGVATASPLHF,many,NA,TRBJ1-6,TRBV3-1
TGCAGTGGGGAAGGACGGAACACAGATACGCAGTATTTT,CSGEGRNTDTQYF,NA,NA,TRBJ2-3,TRBV20-1
TGTGCCACCAGCAGAGATCGCACTAGCGGGATATATGAGCAGTTCTTC,CATSRDRTSGIYEQFF,NA,TRBD2,TRBJ2-1,TRBV15
TGCGCCAGCAGCATAACGGGACAGGGGTTTGAGCAGTTCTTC,CASSITGQGFEQFF,many,TRBD1,TRBJ2-1,TRBV5-1
TGTGCCAGGAGTTTAGGGGGGGAGGACACTGAAGCTGTCTTT,CARSLGGEDTEAVF,NA,NA,TRBJ1-1,TRBV12-3/TRBV12-4
TGTGCCAGCAGGTGGAGGTACCAAGAGACCCAGTACTTC,CASRWRYQETQYF,many,NA,TRBJ2-5,TRBV5-6
TGCAGTGCTAGAGCCCCCCCGCCTGGGGAGACCCAGTACTTC,CSARAPPPGETQYF,many,NA,TRBJ2-5,TRBV20-1
TGCGCCAGCAGTGTGGAAGGTAGCGGGAGGGTAATATCCTACAATGAGCAGTTCTTC,CASSVEGSGRVISYNEQFF,many,TRBD2,TRBJ2-1,TRBV5-1
TGTGCCAGCAGCAATGGGGTGGGGTCGTGGGCTGACAATGAGCAGTTCTTC,CASSNGVGSWADNEQFF,few,NA,TRBJ2-1,TRBV7-9
TGTGCCAGCAGCGTTCTTGGAACTTCAATGTACAATGAGCAGTTCTTC,CASSVLGTSMYNEQFF,many,NA,TRBJ2-1,TRBV9
TGTGCCAGCAGTGAACACAGGGGAGACACAGATACGCAGTATTTT,CASSEHRGDTDTQYF,many,TRBD1,TRBJ2-3,TRBV25-1
TGTGCCAGCAGCACACAGGTGAACACTGAAGCTTTCTTT,CASSTQVNTEAFF,many,NA,TRBJ1-1,TRBV9
TGTGCCAGCAGCTTAGTGAACGAGGAGACCCAGTACTTC,CASSLVNEETQYF,many,NA,TRBJ2-5,TRBV7-9
TGCAGCGCCGTCAGGTTTTCAGGCTACAATGAGCAGTTCTTC,CSAVRFSGYNEQFF,many,NA,TRBJ2-1,TRBV29-1
TGTGCCAGCAGCTCCGAGGGACGCTTAGGAAACACCATATATTTT,CASSSEGRLGNTIYF,many,NA,TRBJ1-3,TRBV7-8
TGTGCCAGCAGCCAGGGACCTTCTGAGCAGTTCTTC,CASSQGPSEQFF,many,NA,TRBJ2-1,TRBV13
TGTGCCAGCAATCTGCCCCGAAAGGGCTTCGGTGAGCAGTTCTTC,CASNLPRKGFGEQFF,many,NA,TRBJ2-1,TRBV5-6
TGCGCCAGCAGCTTGACTAGCGGGGGGGAGACCCAGTACTTC,CASSLTSGGETQYF,many,TRBD2,TRBJ2-5,TRBV5-1
TGCGCCAGCAGCCAGTCTAGAACGGCGGACACTGAAGCTTTCTTT,CASSQSRTADTEAFF,many,NA,TRBJ1-1,TRBV4-1
TGCGCCAGCAGCTTGGTCGTAGGACTAGCGGGAGATACGCAGTATTTT,CASSLVVGLAGDTQYF,many,TRBD2,TRBJ2-3,TRBV5-1
TGTGCCAGCAGGAGAGCAGGGAGTGGCTACACCTTC,CASRRAGSGYTF,NA,NA,TRBJ1-2,TRBV27
TGTGCCAGCAGTTTAACAGTCTCCTACGAGCAGTACTTC,CASSLTVSYEQYF,many,NA,TRBJ2-7,TRBV27
TGTGCCAGCAGCGTAGCCGGGTCGGATACCGGGGAGCTGTTTTTT,CASSVAGSDTGELFF,many,NA,TRBJ2-2,TRBV9
TGTGCCAGCTCACCACCGTCGGGGGTGGGCTATGGCTACACCTTC,CASSPPSGVGYGYTF,many,NA,TRBJ1-2,TRBV18
TGTGCCAGCAGCTTCGGGAGAGGCACAGATACGCAGTATTTT,CASSFGRGTDTQYF,many,NA,TRBJ2-3,TRBV11-1
TGCGCCAGCAGCTTGATGGGACTAGCGGGGTATGACAATGAGCAGTTCTTC,CASSLMGLAGYDNEQFF,many,TRBD2,TRBJ2-1,TRBV5-1
TGTGCCAGCATGAGAGGACTAGCCCTATCCCACTACGAGCAGTACTTC,CASMRGLALSHYEQYF,NA,TRBD2,TRBJ2-7,TRBV6-5
TGTGCCAGCAGCCAAGAGATTTTCGGAAATGAGCAGTTCTTC,CASSQEIFGNEQFF,many,NA,TRBJ2-1,TRBV4-2
TGCGCCAGCAGCTGGCGGCGAGATAGCGGAGGGGGGACAGATACGCAGTATTTT,CASSWRRDSGGGTDTQYF,few,NA,TRBJ2-3,TRBV5-1
TGTGCCAGCAGCTTAGTTGTAGACACTGAAGCTTTCTTT,CASSLVVDTEAFF,many,NA,TRBJ1-1,TRBV7-9
TGTGCCAGCAGTTTACGGGGGAAGGCTGAAGCTTTCTTT,CASSLRGKAEAFF,many,NA,TRBJ1-1,TRBV12-3/TRBV12-4
TGTGCCAGCTGCCCCCGACTAGCAGGGTACGAAGAGACCCAGTACTTC,CASCPRLAGYEETQYF,NA,TRBD2,TRBJ2-5,TRBV11-2
TGTGCAAGCAGTCCAACAGGGGATGGGCAGCCCCAGCGTTTT,CASSPTGDGQPQRF,NA,TRBD1,TRBJ1-5,TRBV12-3/TRBV12-4
TGCGCCAGCAGCGACGGGTATTCCAGGGTGACAGATACGCAGTATTTT,CASSDGYSRVTDTQYF,many,NA,TRBJ2-3,TRBV5-1
TGTGCCAGCAGCTTATACGGCGCTAGCGGGAGTGGGCAGTACTTC,CASSLYGASGSGQYF,many,TRBD2,TRBJ2-7,TRBV7-8
TGTGCCAGCAGTTTGCGACGGGAATCTCGCGCTGAGCAGTTCTTC,CASSLRRESRAEQFF,many,NA,TRBJ2-1,TRBV5-6
TGTGCCAGCAGCTACCGGACAGCCTCCTACGAGCAGTACTTC,CASSYRTASYEQYF,many,NA,TRBJ2-7,TRBV7-8
TGTGCCAGCAGCTTCCCGGGGAGTGAGCAGTTCTTC,CASSFPGSEQFF,many,NA,TRBJ2-1,TRBV5-4
TGCAGTGCTAGCTCCGGGACTAGCGGAAACAATGAGCAGTTCTTC,CSASSGTSGNNEQFF,many,TRBD2,TRBJ2-1,TRBV20-1